This T cell receptor beta chain was sequenced in a study of circulating CD8 cells and anti-PD-1 response in melanoma. Study information: About 45% of the 13 patients had prior targeted therapy or immunotherapy; seven did not.

The QIAseq Immune Repertoire TCR panel built the libraries from roughly 16 ng of total RNA. One entry per CDR3 protein, called by TCRdb with MiXCR from the reads. The sample lists roughly 300 distinct CDR3 sequences; 7% to 10% were seen once. The CDR3 has 17 residues. In germline, CDR1 is MDHEN, CDR2 SYDVKM. Comments on this clonotype: One junction end disagrees with the germline gene, perhaps due to a read error.

Sorting of live CD3+CD8+TCRalphabeta+ cells by PD-1 and/or TIGIT gave four subsets. Sequences were derived from CD8+ T cells from PBMCs, sampled at baseline or after one month of anti-PD-1 therapy (not recorded which). V usage is TRBV28 and J usage is TRBJ2-6; D possibly corresponds to TRBD1 (5 bases). The receptor comes from a human donor with melanoma. This CDR3 reads CASSLRRLFSGANVLTF. The DNA of the CDR3 is TGTGCCAGCAGTTTAAGACGGCTATTCTCTGGGGCCAACGTCCTGACCTTC.